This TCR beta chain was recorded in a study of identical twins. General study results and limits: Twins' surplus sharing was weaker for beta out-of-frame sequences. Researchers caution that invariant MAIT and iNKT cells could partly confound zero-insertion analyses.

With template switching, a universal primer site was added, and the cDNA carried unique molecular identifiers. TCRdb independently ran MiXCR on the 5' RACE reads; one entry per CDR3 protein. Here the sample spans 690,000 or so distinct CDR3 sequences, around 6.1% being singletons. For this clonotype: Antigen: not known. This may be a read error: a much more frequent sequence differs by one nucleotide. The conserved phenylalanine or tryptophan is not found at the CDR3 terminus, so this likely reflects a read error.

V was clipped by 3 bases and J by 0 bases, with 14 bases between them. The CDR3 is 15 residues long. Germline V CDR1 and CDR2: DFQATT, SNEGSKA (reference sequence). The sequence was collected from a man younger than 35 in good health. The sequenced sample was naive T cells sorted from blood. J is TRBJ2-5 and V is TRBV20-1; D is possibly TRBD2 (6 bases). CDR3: CSASYPKRDQETQYC. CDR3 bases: TGCAGTGCTAGTTACCCTAAGCGGGACCAAGAGACCCAGTACTGC.